This is a list of T cell receptor beta chains from one sample in a study of identical twins. One entry per CDR3 protein, called by TCRdb with MiXCR from the 5' RACE reads. The table includes 400,000 to 500,000 distinct CDR3 sequences, about 18% detected once. Sample: naive T cells sorted from blood. These receptors all stem from a man in his fifties or sixties in good health. The conserved cysteine and the conserved F or W are not part of the CDR3 here.

V: TRBV5-6; J: TRBJ2-1; CDR3: ASNPLGVGSNEQF
V: TRBV27; J: TRBJ1-1; CDR3: ASKPQLTFEAF
V: TRBV15; J: TRBJ1-3; CDR3: ATSRDMKDGNTIY
V: TRBV10-3; J: TRBJ1-5; CDR3: AVRDGANQPQH
V: TRBV29-1; J: TRBJ2-4; CDR3: SVEDLLAKNIQY
V: TRBV20-1; J: TRBJ2-7; CDR3: SAIAPRGLSPYEQY
V: TRBV12-3/TRBV12-4; J: TRBJ1-1; CDR3: ASSFHRTAGAF
V: TRBV6-5; J: TRBJ2-1; CDR3: ASSYSLTEQF
V: TRBV7-2; J: TRBJ2-5; CDR3: ASSIRRGRETQY
V: TRBV20-1; J: TRBJ2-6; CDR3: SASDSWNSGANVLT
V: TRBV20-1; J: TRBJ1-6; CDR3: SARDRRELRNSPLH
V: TRBV12-3/TRBV12-4; J: TRBJ1-4; CDR3: ASSVAGIVGKLF
V: TRBV5-6; J: TRBJ2-7; CDR3: ASGTGGLSYEQY
V: TRBV25-1; J: TRBJ2-1; CDR3: ASSGGSRYEQF
V: TRBV15; J: TRBJ2-7; CDR3: ATSPSPGGPYQQY
V: TRBV4-3; J: TRBJ2-7; CDR3: ASSQDAGQGANEQY
V: TRBV20-1; J: TRBJ2-5; CDR3: SAGTSGGYQETQY
V: TRBV5-1; J: TRBJ2-1; CDR3: ASRGAGGASYNEQF
V: TRBV20-1; J: TRBJ2-2; CDR3: SAYRITGELF
V: TRBV6-2/TRBV6-3; J: TRBJ2-1; CDR3: ASTDLGQGYDEQF
V: TRBV27; J: TRBJ1-1; CDR3: ASSRDRADTEAF
V: TRBV12-3/TRBV12-4; J: TRBJ2-7; CDR3: ASSTWESSYEQY
V: TRBV9; J: TRBJ2-2; CDR3: ASSRRTNTGELF
V: TRBV20-1; J: TRBJ1-4; CDR3: SARTGAANEKLF
V: TRBV20-1; J: TRBJ2-7; CDR3: SARTSRGWYEQY
V: TRBV7-2; J: TRBJ2-2; CDR3: ASSPRLALGAGELF
V: TRBV12-3/TRBV12-4; J: TRBJ2-1; CDR3: ASSLKRGYNEQF
V: TRBV6-2/TRBV6-3; J: TRBJ1-1; CDR3: ASSLKTGAYTEAF
V: TRBV6-5; J: TRBJ1-1; CDR3: ASSYTGRTLEEAF
V: TRBV20-1; J: TRBJ2-3; CDR3: SARDFPQLAGGPDTQY
V: TRBV20-1; J: TRBJ2-5; CDR3: SARGISFLSGRAKAQY
V: TRBV3-1; J: TRBJ2-7; CDR3: ASSPEGTELYEQY
V: TRBV12-3/TRBV12-4; J: TRBJ2-3; CDR3: ASSFGGAKDTQY
V: TRBV7-2; J: TRBJ2-7; CDR3: ASSPWTGGLYEQY
V: TRBV7-2; J: TRBJ2-7; CDR3: ASSLALGSQY
V: TRBV5-1; J: TRBJ2-5; CDR3: ASSLQGPRETQY
V: TRBV7-9; J: TRBJ1-6; CDR3: ASDLGSGSPLH
V: TRBV2; J: TRBJ2-5; CDR3: ASSEATNQETQY
V: TRBV20-1; J: TRBJ2-3; CDR3: SATGLRGNTDTQY
V: TRBV6-2/TRBV6-3; J: TRBJ2-5; CDR3: ASSYRRWVGETQY
V: TRBV18; J: TRBJ2-5; CDR3: ASRTGLEETQY
V: TRBV28; J: TRBJ1-5; CDR3: ASSLPGQDYSNQPQH
V: TRBV4-3; J: TRBJ2-1; CDR3: ASSQTGRANEQF
V: TRBV15; J: TRBJ1-1; CDR3: ATSREFLSRGAEAF